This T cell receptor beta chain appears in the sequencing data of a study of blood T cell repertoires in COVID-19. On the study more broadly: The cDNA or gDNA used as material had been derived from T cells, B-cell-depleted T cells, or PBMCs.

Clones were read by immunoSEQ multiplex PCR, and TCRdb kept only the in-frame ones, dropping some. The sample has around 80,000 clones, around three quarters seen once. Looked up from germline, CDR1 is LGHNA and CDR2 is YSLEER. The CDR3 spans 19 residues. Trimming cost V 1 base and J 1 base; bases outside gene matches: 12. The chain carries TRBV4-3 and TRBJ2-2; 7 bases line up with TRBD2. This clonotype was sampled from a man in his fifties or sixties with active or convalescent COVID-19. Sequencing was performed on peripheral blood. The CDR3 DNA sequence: TGCGCCAGCAGCCAAGTTCTTTTGGGGGGGAGCGGGAACACCGGGGAGCTGTTTTTT. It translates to CASSQVLLGGSGNTGELFF.